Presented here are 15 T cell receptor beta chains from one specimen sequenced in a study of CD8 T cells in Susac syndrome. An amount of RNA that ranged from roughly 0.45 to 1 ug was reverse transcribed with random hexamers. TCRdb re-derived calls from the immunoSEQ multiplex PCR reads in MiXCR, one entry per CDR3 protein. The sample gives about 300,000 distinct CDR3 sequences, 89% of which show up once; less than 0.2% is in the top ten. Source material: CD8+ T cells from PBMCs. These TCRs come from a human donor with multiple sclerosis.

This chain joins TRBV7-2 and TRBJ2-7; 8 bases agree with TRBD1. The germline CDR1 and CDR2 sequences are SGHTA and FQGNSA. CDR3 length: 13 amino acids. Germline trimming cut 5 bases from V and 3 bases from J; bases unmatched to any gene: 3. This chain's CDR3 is CASSTDRGYEQYF. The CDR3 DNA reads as TGTGCCAGCAGCACCGACAGGGGCTACGAGCAGTACTTC.

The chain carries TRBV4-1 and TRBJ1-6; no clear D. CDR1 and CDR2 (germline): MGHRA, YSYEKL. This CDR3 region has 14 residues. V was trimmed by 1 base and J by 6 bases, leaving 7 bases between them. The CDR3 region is CASSQGTGNSPLHF. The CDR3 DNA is TGCGCCAGCAGCCAAGGAACGGGTAATTCACCCCTCCACTTT.

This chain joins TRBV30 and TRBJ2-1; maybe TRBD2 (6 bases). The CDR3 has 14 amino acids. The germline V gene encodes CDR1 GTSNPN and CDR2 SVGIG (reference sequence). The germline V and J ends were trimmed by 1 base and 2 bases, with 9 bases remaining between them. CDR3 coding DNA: TGTGCCTGGAGTGCCGGGGGACCCTACAATGAGCAGTTCTTC. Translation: CAWSAGGPYNEQFF.

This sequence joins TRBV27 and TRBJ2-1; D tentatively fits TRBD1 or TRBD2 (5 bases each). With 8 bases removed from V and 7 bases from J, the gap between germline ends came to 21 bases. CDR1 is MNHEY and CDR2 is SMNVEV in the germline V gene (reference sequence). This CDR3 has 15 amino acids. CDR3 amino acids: CASCWDALGQNEQFF. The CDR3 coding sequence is TGTGCCAGCTGTTGGGACGCTCTGGGCCAAAATGAGCAGTTCTTC.

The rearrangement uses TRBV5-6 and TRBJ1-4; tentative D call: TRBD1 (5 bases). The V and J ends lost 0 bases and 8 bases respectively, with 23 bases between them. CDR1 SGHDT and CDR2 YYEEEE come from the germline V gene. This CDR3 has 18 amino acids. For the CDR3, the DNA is TGTGCCAGCAGCTTGGCCGGGGGTCAGATGGGGCTCCTCGAAAAACTGTTTTTT. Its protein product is CASSLAGGQMGLLEKLFF.

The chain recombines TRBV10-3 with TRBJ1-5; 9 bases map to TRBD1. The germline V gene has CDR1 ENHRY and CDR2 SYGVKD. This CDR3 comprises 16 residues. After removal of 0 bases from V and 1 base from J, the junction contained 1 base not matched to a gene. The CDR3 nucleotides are TGTGCCATCAGTGAGTCTGGACAGGGGAGCAATCAGCCCCAGCATTTT. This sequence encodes CAISESGQGSNQPQHF.

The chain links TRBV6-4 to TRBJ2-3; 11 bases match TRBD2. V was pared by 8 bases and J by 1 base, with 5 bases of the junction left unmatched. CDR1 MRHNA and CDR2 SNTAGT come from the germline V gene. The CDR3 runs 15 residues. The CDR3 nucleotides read TGTGCCAGCGGCCCGACTAGCGGGGGCACAGATACGCAGTATTTT. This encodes CASGPTSGGTDTQYF.

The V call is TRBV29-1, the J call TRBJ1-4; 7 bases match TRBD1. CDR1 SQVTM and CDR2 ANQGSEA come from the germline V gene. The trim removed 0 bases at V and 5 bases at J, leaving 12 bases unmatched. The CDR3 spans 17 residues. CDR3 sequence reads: CSVEDWDSDAQNEKLFF. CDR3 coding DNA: TGCAGCGTTGAAGATTGGGACAGCGACGCCCAAAATGAAAAACTGTTTTTT.

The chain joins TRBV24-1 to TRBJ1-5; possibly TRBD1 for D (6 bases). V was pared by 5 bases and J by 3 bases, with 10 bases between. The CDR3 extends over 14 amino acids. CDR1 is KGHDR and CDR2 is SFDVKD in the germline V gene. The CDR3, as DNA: TGTGCCACCAGTGGGCCAGGGGTCAATCAGCCCCAGCATTTT. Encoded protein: CATSGPGVNQPQHF.

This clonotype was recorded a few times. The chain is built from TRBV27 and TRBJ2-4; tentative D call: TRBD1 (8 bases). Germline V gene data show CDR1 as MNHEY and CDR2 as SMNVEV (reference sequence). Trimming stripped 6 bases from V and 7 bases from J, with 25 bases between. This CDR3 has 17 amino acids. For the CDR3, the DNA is TGTGCCAGCAGAGAGGGGCTCCTCGGACAGGGAGGGAACATTCAGTACTTC. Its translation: CASREGLLGQGGNIQYF.

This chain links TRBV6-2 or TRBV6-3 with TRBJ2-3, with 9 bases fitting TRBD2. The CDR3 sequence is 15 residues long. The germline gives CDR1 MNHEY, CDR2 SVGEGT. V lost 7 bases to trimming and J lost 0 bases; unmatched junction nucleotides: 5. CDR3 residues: CASTGLAISTDTQYF. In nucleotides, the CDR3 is TGTGCCAGCACGGGACTAGCCATCAGCACAGATACGCAGTATTTT.

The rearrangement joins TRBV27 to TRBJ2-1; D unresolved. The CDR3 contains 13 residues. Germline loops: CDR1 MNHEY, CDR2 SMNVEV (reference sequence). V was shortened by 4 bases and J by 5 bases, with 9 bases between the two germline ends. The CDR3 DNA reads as TGTGCCAGCAGTTCCCCCCGGAACAATGAGCAGTTCTTC. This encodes CASSSPRNNEQFF.

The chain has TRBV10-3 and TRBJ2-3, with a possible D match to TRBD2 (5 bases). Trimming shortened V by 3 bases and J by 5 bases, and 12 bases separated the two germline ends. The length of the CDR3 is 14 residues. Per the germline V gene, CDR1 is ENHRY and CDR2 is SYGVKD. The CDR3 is CAISDPTRGDTQYF. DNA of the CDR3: TGTGCCATCAGTGACCCCACCCGGGGAGATACGCAGTATTTT.

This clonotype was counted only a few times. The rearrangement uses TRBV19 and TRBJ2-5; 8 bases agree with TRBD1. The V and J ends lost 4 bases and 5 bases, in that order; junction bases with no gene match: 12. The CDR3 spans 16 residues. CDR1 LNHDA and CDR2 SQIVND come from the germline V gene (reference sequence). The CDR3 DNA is TGTGCCAGTAGTACCGACAGGGGAGGCACGCTCGAGACCCAGTACTTC. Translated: CASSTDRGGTLETQYF.

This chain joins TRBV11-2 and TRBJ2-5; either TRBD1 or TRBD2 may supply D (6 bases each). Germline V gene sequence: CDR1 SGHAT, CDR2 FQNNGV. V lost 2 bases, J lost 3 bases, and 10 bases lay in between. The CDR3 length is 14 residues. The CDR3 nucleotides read TGTGCCAGCAGCTTATGGAGGGGGGAAGAGACCCAGTACTTC. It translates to CASSLWRGEETQYF.